Included here is one T cell receptor beta chain sequence, with context. Its antigen remains unidentified. The sample has other DNA sequences that encode this CDR3 too. The CDR3 contains 14 residues. Per the germline V gene, CDR1 is MDHEN and CDR2 is SYDVKM. Trimming stripped 3 bases from V and 1 base from J, with 9 bases between. The data derive from a study of OX40 agonist ivuxolimab in advanced cancers. Study summary: Three patients had partial responses: one hepatocellular carcinoma, two cutaneous melanoma.

Study-level findings and limits: CD8+ T cells showed, on average, more clonal expansion than CD4+ cells. There was clonal expansion of CD4+ and CD8+ blood T cells by week 6 at 0.1 to 3.0 mg/kg.

Assay used: immunoSEQ multiplex PCR; TCRdb lists only in-frame clones, some missing. The repertoire has 30,000 to 45,000 clones, about 77% of them found once; the top ten carry around a fifth. The origin of this receptor is an adult with an advanced solid tumor such as melanoma, head and neck, liver or kidney cancer. Specimen: CD4+ or CD8+ T cells sorted from blood, collected in a trial of the OX40 agonist ivuxolimab. The chain has TRBV28 and TRBJ1-1; D gene ambiguous. This chain's CDR3 is CASSFEGGNTEAFF. The DNA of the CDR3 is TGTGCCAGCAGTTTCGAGGGAGGGAACACTGAAGCTTTCTTT. The full variable domain, with the rest looked up from reference TRBV28 and TRBJ1-1, is DVKVTQSSRYLVKRTGEKVFLECVQDMDHENMFWYRQDPGLGLRLIYFSYDVKMKEKGDIPEGYSVSREKKERFSLILESASTNQTSMYLCASSFEGGNTEAFFGQGTRLTVV.